This T cell receptor (beta chain) was profiled in a study of cytomegalovirus exposure and HLA in healthy donors. The CDR3 is 15 residues long. V was pared by 5 bases and J by 10 bases, with 11 bases of the junction left unmatched. CDR1 SGHVS and CDR2 FNYEAQ come from the germline V gene. Libraries were prepared by immunoSEQ multiplex PCR; TCRdb keeps only in-frame clonotypes and omits some of them. The table lists approximately 170,000 clones, roughly 84% of them singletons. This clone showed up just a few times. Sequencing input: PBMCs. The sequence was obtained from a man between 25 and 39 years old in good health and CMV-seropositive. The V and J genes are TRBV7-6 and TRBJ1-6, with 7 bases lining up with TRBD1. The CDR3 nucleotides are TGTGCCAGCAGCACTGGACAGGCGACTTGGTCACCCCTCCACTTT. Protein product: CASSTGQATWSPLHF.